These 21 T cell receptor beta chains were sequenced from one sample in a study of identical twins. TCRdb ran MiXCR on the 5' RACE reads and lists one entry per CDR3 protein. Of 1.5 million to 2 million distinct CDR3 sequences in the sample, 25% to 35% are singletons; the top ten hold approximately 0.25%. Sequencing was carried out using cord blood. The receptors derive from a newborn girl in good health.

The rearrangement joins TRBV20-1 to TRBJ2-7; D gene uncertain. Judging by the DNA end, TRBJ2-4 fits better; the J call may be wrong. The CDR3 loop spans 18 amino acids. Germline lookup yields CDR1 DFQATT and CDR2 SNEGSKA (reference sequence). CDR3 protein: CSARDRVPLVGRENIQYF. Written as DNA, the CDR3 is TGCAGTGCTAGAGATCGAGTACCGTTGGTAGGCCGGGAAAACATTCAGTACTTC.

The rearrangement joins TRBV11-2 to TRBJ2-7; 7 bases line up with TRBD1. Trimming cost V 8 bases and J 7 bases; bases outside gene matches: 17. The CDR3 loop spans 15 amino acids. The V gene's germline CDR1 is SGHAT and CDR2 FQNNGV. This chain's CDR3 is CASRLVTGRVPEQYF. The CDR3, as DNA: TGTGCCAGCCGCCTCGTGACAGGGAGAGTTCCAGAGCAGTACTTC.

This clonotype has more than one count but fewer than ten. The CDR3 DNA reads TGCAGTGCTAGAGGTGAGCGGCTCGGTGAGCAGTACTTC. It yields the protein CSARGERLGEQYF. The chain joins TRBV20-1 to TRBJ2-7; D possibly corresponds to TRBD2 (5 bases). CDR1 is DFQATT and CDR2 is SNEGSKA in the germline V gene (reference sequence). V gave up 1 base and J gave up 7 bases, with 14 bases separating them. The CDR3 contains 13 residues.

This clonotype was recorded many times. The V call is TRBV28, the J call TRBJ1-2; D gene unclear. The V end was cut by 2 bases, the J end by 4 bases, with 8 bases between. Germline CDR1 MDHEN, CDR2 SYDVKM. There are 13 residues in the CDR3. The CDR3 DNA is TGTGCCAGCAGTTTACAGTCAACCTATGGCTACACCTTC. Protein: CASSLQSTYGYTF.

This chain links TRBV12-3 or TRBV12-4 with TRBJ2-3; 10 bases match TRBD2. The CDR3 sequence is 17 residues long. V lost 2 bases to trimming and J lost 11 bases; unmatched junction nucleotides: 16. As DNA, the CDR3 is TGTGCCAGCAGTTTATGGAGCGGGAGGGCCGGCACAGATGTGCAGTATTTT. Its translation is CASSLWSGRAGTDVQYF.

To note about this clonotype: At one end the junction does not follow the germline gene, possibly because of a read error. This rearrangement joins TRBV9 to TRBJ2-3; 12 bases fit TRBD2. Looked up from germline, CDR1 is SGDLS and CDR2 is YYNGEE. CDR3 size: 14 residues. In DNA form, the CDR3 reads TGTGCCAGCAGCGGACTAGCGGGAGCAGATACGCGGTATTTT. Translation gives CASSGLAGADTRYF.

This chain joins TRBV20-1 and TRBJ2-1; 8 nucleotides align to TRBD2. Trimming took 6 bases from V and 13 from J; bases not matched to a gene: 11. CDR1 is DFQATT and CDR2 is SNEGSKA in the germline V gene (reference sequence). The CDR3 loop spans 12 amino acids. The CDR3 region is CSAGLVRETQFF. CDR3 in DNA: TGCAGTGCGGGACTAGTGAGGGAGACCCAGTTCTTC.

The chain employs TRBV20-1 and TRBJ2-7, with D perhaps matching TRBD2 (5 bases). The CDR3 is made up of 13 amino acids. V was cut by 3 bases and J by 3 bases, with 12 bases left in between. CDR1 and CDR2 from the germline V gene are DFQATT and SNEGSKA (reference sequence). The CDR3 nucleotides read TGCAGTGCTAGGGTAGGACTCCTCTACGAGCAGTACTTC. Translation: CSARVGLLYEQYF.

This clonotype appeared a few times. The chain couples TRBV12-3 or TRBV12-4 to TRBJ2-3, with D tentatively TRBD2 (7 bases). The CDR3 length is 18 residues. V was clipped by 4 bases and J by 0 bases, with 20 bases between them. The CDR3 is CASSYVKIGGPSTDTQYF. As DNA, the CDR3 is TGTGCCAGCAGTTACGTAAAAATCGGGGGGCCTAGCACAGATACGCAGTATTTT.

This clonotype has ten or more counts. This chain joins TRBV6-2 or TRBV6-3 and TRBJ2-7; D unclear. CDR3 length: 13 residues. The V gene's germline CDR1 is MNHEY and CDR2 SVGEGT. Between the trimmed V and J ends, which lost 0 bases and 3 bases, there was a span of 6 bases. The CDR3 sequence: CASSYSIVYEQYF. The CDR3 DNA sequence: TGTGCCAGCAGTTACTCGATAGTCTACGAGCAGTACTTC.

Comments on this clonotype: A read error is possible here, since a much larger clone lies one base away. The rearrangement uses TRBV5-1 and TRBJ2-5; 11 nucleotides align to TRBD2. There are 15 residues in the CDR3. Per the germline V gene, CDR1 is SGHRS and CDR2 is YFSETQ. V gave up 5 bases and J gave up 11 bases; unmatched junction bases: 14. The CDR3 protein is CASRPTSGSRNEQYF. CDR3 in DNA: TGCGCCAGCAGACCCACTAGCGGGAGTAGAAATGAGCAGTACTTC.

As regards this clonotype: One junction end does not reproduce the germline sequence, and a read error may be involved. The chain joins TRBV24-1 to TRBJ2-5; 7 bases map to TRBD1. The CDR3 spans 16 residues. Germline V gene sequence: CDR1 KGHDR, CDR2 SFDVKD. Here the CDR3 DNA reads TGTGCCACCAGTGATCCCAAGACAGGGCAGGGGGAGACCCAGAACTTC. It is translated as CATSDPKTGQGETQNF.

This chain connects TRBV11-2 to TRBJ1-4; TRBD1 might be the D (5 bases). V was pared by 7 bases and J by 3 bases, with 15 bases between. The CDR3 totals 15 residues. Germline CDR1 and CDR2: SGHAT and FQNNGV. In nucleotides, the CDR3 is TGTGCCAGCAACATCCTCGGGGGGGCTAATGAAAAACTGTTTTTT. Translation: CASNILGGANEKLFF.

The DNA for the CDR3 is TGCGCCAGCAGCCAAGCTAGCGGGAGGGTCAGGGAGCAGTTCTTC. This gives the protein CASSQASGRVREQFF. The chain couples TRBV4-1 to TRBJ2-1, with 12 positions matching TRBD2. CDR3 length: 15 residues. Germline trimming cut 1 base from V and 10 bases from J; bases unmatched to any gene: 5. Germline V CDR1 and CDR2: MGHRA, YSYEKL.

This clonotype was picked up a small number of times. V and J are TRBV7-9 and TRBJ2-1, with 10 bases fitting TRBD2. The CDR3 has 19 amino acids. Losses at the gene ends were 2 bases for V and 1 base for J; bases not matched to a gene: 11. The germline gives CDR1 SEHNR, CDR2 FQNEAQ (reference sequence). The CDR3: CASSLLSGGLIRSYNEQFF. CDR3 coding DNA: TGTGCCAGCAGCTTACTTAGCGGGGGGTTAATCAGGTCCTACAATGAGCAGTTCTTC. The whole variable domain, remainder taken from reference TRBV7-9 and TRBJ2-1, is DTGVSQNPRHKITKRGQNVTFRCDPISEHNRLYWYRQTLGQGPEFLTYFQNEAQLEKSRLLSDRFSAERPKGSFSTLEIQRTEQGDSAMYLCASSLLSGGLIRSYNEQFFGPGTRLTVL.

This clonotype was counted a few times. The chain joins TRBV7-4 to TRBJ2-5, with D possibly called TRBD1 or TRBD2 (6 bases each). The CDR3 extends over 15 amino acids. Deletions cut 2 bases from V and 7 bases from J, with 17 bases between. CDR1 is SGHVT and CDR2 is SQSDAQ in the germline V gene. The DNA for the CDR3 is TGTGCCAGCAGCTTAATCCGGGGGCCTAAGGGGACCCAGTACTTC. It codes for CASSLIRGPKGTQYF.

The genes are TRBV28 and TRBJ2-1, with 11 nucleotides matching TRBD2. The germline V gene encodes CDR1 MDHEN and CDR2 SYDVKM. Losses at the gene ends were 6 bases for V and 2 bases for J; bases not matched to a gene: 9. The CDR3 length is 17 residues. The CDR3 DNA is TGTGCCAGCAGATCCCTAGCGGGAGGAGGGACCTACAATGAGCAGTTCTTC. Its protein product is CASRSLAGGGTYNEQFF. Full variable domain (outside the CDR3, taken from reference TRBV28 and TRBJ2-1): DVKVTQSSRYLVKRTGEKVFLECVQDMDHENMFWYRQDPGLGLRLIYFSYDVKMKEKGDIPEGYSVSREKKERFSLILESASTNQTSMYLCASRSLAGGGTYNEQFFGPGTRLTVL.

The gene calls are TRBV24-1 and TRBJ2-2; unclear D gene. Germline V lookup: CDR1 KGHDR, CDR2 SFDVKD. Trimming took off 6 bases at V and 6 bases at J, with 7 bases between the two ends. The CDR3 consists of 12 residues. CDR3 residues: CATSSAAGELFF. The CDR3 DNA follows: TGTGCCACCAGTTCCGCGGCCGGGGAGCTGTTTTTT.

This clonotype appeared a few times. The chain is built from TRBV29-1 and TRBJ1-1; 10 nucleotides align to TRBD1. The CDR3 is made up of 16 amino acids. Germline V gene sequence: CDR1 SQVTM, CDR2 ANQGSEA. V shed 0 bases, J shed 4 bases, and the junction held 8 bases outside the gene matches. The CDR3 region has the DNA TGCAGCGTTGAAGACCGGGACAGGGGACTTTTCACTGAAGCTTTCTTT. Its translation is CSVEDRDRGLFTEAFF.

The chain couples TRBV2 to TRBJ2-5, with TRBD1 identical over 9 bases. The CDR3 length is 14 residues. The germline CDR1 and CDR2 sequences are SNHLY and FYNNEI. The trim removed 8 bases at V and 3 bases at J, leaving 7 bases unmatched. The CDR3 reads CASRSGTGKETQYF. The CDR3 DNA follows: TGTGCCAGCCGATCCGGGACAGGGAAAGAGACCCAGTACTTC.

The rearrangement uses TRBV6-1 and TRBJ1-6, with 9 bases that match TRBD1. From germline, CDR1 is MNHNS and CDR2 SASEGT. Trimming at V came to 4 bases and at J to 6 bases, leaving 4 bases not matched to a gene. The CDR3 spans 15 residues. The CDR3 is CASSGVGQGNSPLHF. As DNA, the CDR3 is TGTGCCAGCAGTGGGGTGGGACAGGGTAATTCACCCCTCCACTTT.